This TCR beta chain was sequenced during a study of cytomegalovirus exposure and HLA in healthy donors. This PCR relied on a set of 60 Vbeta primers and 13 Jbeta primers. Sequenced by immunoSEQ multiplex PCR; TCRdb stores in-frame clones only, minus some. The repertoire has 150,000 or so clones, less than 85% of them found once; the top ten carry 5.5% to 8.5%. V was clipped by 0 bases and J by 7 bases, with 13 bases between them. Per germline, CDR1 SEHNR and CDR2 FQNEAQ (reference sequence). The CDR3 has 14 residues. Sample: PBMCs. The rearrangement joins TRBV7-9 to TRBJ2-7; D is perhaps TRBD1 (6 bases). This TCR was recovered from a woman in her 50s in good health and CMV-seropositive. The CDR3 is CASSLALHRAEQYF. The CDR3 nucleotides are TGTGCCAGCAGCTTAGCGCTCCACAGGGCGGAGCAGTACTTC.